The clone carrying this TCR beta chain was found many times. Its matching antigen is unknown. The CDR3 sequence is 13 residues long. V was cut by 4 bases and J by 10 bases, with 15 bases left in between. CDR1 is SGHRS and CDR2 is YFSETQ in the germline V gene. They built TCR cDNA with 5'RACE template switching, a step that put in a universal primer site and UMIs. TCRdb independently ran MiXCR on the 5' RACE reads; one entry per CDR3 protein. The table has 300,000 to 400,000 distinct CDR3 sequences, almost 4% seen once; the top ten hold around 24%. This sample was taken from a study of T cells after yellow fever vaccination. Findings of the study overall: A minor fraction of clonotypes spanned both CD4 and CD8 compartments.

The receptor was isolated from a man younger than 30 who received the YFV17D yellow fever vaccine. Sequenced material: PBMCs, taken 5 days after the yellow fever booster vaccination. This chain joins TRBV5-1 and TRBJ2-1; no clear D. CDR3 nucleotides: TGCGCCAGCAGCCACACGGACGGAACAGAGCAGTTCTTC. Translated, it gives CASSHTDGTEQFF.